The entry below gives a single T cell receptor beta chain sequence along with its context. This entry is derived from a study of blood T cell repertoires in COVID-19. Whole-study context: The analysed material was cDNA or gDNA that came from T cells, B-cell-depleted T cells, or PBMCs.

TCRdb's copy holds only in-frame clones and misses some; the assay was immunoSEQ multiplex PCR. The top ten clones hold around 7.7% of a sample with about 220,000 clones, roughly 75% of them seen once. V lost 3 bases and J lost 0, with 5 bases in between. This CDR3 comprises 13 residues. Germline lookup yields CDR1 KGHDR and CDR2 SFDVKD. This receptor was obtained from a woman aged 70 to 79 with acute or convalescent COVID-19. The material sequenced was peripheral blood. The V and J genes are TRBV24-1 and TRBJ2-7; TRBD1 might be the D (5 bases). The CDR3 nucleotides are TGTGCCACCAGTGATGGACACTCCTACGAGCAGTACTTC. Its protein product is CATSDGHSYEQYF.